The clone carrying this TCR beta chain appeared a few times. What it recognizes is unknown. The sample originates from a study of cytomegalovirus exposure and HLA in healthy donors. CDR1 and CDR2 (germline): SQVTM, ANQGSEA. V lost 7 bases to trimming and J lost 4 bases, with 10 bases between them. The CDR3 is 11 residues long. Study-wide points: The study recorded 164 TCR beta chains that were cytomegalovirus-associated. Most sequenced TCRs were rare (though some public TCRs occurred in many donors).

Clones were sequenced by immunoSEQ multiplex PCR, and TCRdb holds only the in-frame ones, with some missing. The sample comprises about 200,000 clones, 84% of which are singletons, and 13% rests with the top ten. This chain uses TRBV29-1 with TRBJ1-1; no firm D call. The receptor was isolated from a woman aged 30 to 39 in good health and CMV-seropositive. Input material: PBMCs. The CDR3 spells CSGDGGTEAFF. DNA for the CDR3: TGCAGCGGAGACGGAGGCACTGAAGCTTTCTTT.